The clone carrying this TCR beta chain was counted between two and nine times. The CDR3 runs to 14 residues. The germline V gene encodes CDR1 SEHNR and CDR2 FQNEAQ (reference sequence). V gave up 5 bases and J gave up 0 bases, with 10 bases separating them. A single record per CDR3 protein comes from TCRdb applying MiXCR to the 5' RACE reads. The data contain roughly 200,000 distinct CDR3 sequences, around 19% of them singletons. The data were obtained in a study of T-cell memory formation after mild COVID-19. This clonotype was sampled from an adult woman who had mild COVID-19 (a few samples of this study predate the infection). Cell type and time point are not known. V gene TRBV7-9 combines with J gene TRBJ2-5; no clear D. Specimen: PBMCs or a T cell subset sorted from them (not recorded which). The CDR3 DNA reads as TGTGCCAGCAGCCTAGGACCGAACCAAGAGACCCAGTACTTC. This gives the protein CASSLGPNQETQYF.